Listed below are T cell receptor beta chains from one sample, sequenced in a study of vaccination and CD4 T cells after COVID-19. TCRdb ran MiXCR on the PCR reads and lists one entry per CDR3 protein. Of more than 9,000 distinct CDR3 sequences in the sample, about 31% are singletons; the top ten hold about 25%. These receptors' antigens are unknown. Material: cultured CD4+ T cells from blood. These receptors came from a human donor with COVID-19. Each CDR3 is given with its conserved first and last residue. The order of the fields is CDR3 length, clone size, J gene, V gene, D gene, CDR3 protein, CDR3 DNA. D genes are given only for firm matches. The size field is filled for only some rows; it gives once, few, many or a size class.

14	NA	TRBJ2-3	TRBV5-1	NA	CASSFGGTTDTQYF	TGCGCCAGCAGCTTTGGGGGGACCACAGATACGCAGTATTTT
14	NA	TRBJ2-7	TRBV30	NA	CAWSYPPGSYEQYF	TGTGCCTGGAGCTACCCCCCCGGCTCCTACGAGCAGTACTTC
14	NA	TRBJ1-1	TRBV7-8	NA	CASSPWAANTEAFF	TGTGCCAGCAGCCCATGGGCAGCGAACACTGAAGCTTTCTTT
18	few	TRBJ2-6	TRBV15	NA	CATSREGAGDSGANVLTF	TGTGCCACCAGCAGAGAGGGGGCGGGGGACTCTGGGGCCAACGTCCTGACTTTC
12	once	TRBJ2-7	TRBV2	NA	CASTAGSYEQYF	TGTGCCAGCACTGCCGGTTCCTACGAGCAGTACTTC
14	few	TRBJ2-1	TRBV24-1	TRBD2	CATSDGTSGAEQFF	TGTGCCACCAGTGATGGGACTAGCGGGGCTGAGCAGTTCTTC
13	NA	TRBJ1-5	TRBV20-1	NA	CSAFRVSGQPQHF	TGCAGTGCCTTCAGGGTATCAGGTCAGCCCCAGCATTTT
14	NA	TRBJ2-2	TRBV11-2	TRBD1	CASSMGQFTGELFF	TGTGCCAGCAGCATGGGACAGTTCACCGGGGAGCTGTTTTTT
15	few	TRBJ2-7	TRBV19	TRBD2	CASSIGPAGAYEQYF	TGTGCCAGTAGTATAGGGCCAGCGGGGGCCTACGAGCAGTACTTC
14	once	TRBJ2-2	TRBV11-2	NA	CASSFYGGPGELFF	TGTGCCAGCAGCTTTTATGGGGGCCCGGGGGAGCTGTTTTTT
15	few	TRBJ2-3	TRBV7-9	TRBD1	CASSLYRGGTDTQYF	TGTGCCAGCAGCTTATACAGGGGGGGCACAGATACGCAGTATTTT
17	NA	TRBJ2-1	TRBV5-4	NA	CASSRGAEGHSYNEQFF	TGTGCCAGCAGCCGAGGAGCGGAGGGACACTCCTACAATGAGCAGTTCTTC
16	few	TRBJ2-5	TRBV5-6	TRBD1	CASSLRRTGGLETQYF	TGTGCCAGCAGCTTGAGACGGACAGGGGGATTAGAGACCCAGTACTTC
12	few	TRBJ1-2	TRBV28	TRBD1	CATRQGMKGYTF	TGTGCCACACGACAGGGAATGAAGGGCTACACCTTC
13	NA	TRBJ1-2	TRBV6-1	TRBD1	CASRLTGSYGYTF	TGTGCCAGCAGGCTGACAGGGTCCTATGGCTACACCTTC
15	NA	TRBJ2-5	TRBV20-1	NA	CSASSSAGSQETQYF	TGCAGTGCTAGTTCAAGTGCGGGGAGCCAAGAGACCCAGTACTTC
12	NA	TRBJ2-3	TRBV6-5	NA	CASSYSLVGEYF	TGTGCCAGCAGTTACTCGCTCGTGGGGGAGTATTTT
16	NA	TRBJ2-5	TRBV6-1	NA	CASIQTAGAYQETQYF	TGTGCCAGCATACAAACTGCGGGGGCCTACCAAGAGACCCAGTACTTC
13	NA	TRBJ2-3	TRBV24-1	NA	CATSDPRGGTQYF	TGTGCCACCAGTGATCCCCGGGGCGGTACGCAGTATTTT
15	NA	TRBJ1-1	TRBV30	TRBD1	CAWSQGRGTYDEAFF	TGTGCCTGGAGTCAAGGCAGGGGGACGTACGATGAAGCTTTCTTT
13	NA	TRBJ2-7	TRBV15	TRBD1	CATSRGTGYEQYF	TGTGCCACCAGCAGAGGGACAGGGTACGAGCAGTACTTC
13	NA	TRBJ1-1	TRBV3-1	NA	CASSRGANTEAFF	TGTGCCAGCAGCAGAGGGGCAAACACTGAAGCTTTCTTT
15	few	TRBJ1-5	TRBV4-2	TRBD1	CASSQTTGENQPQHF	TGTGCCAGCAGCCAAACGACAGGGGAAAATCAGCCCCAGCATTTT